The present TCR beta chain was sequenced within a study of blood T cell repertoires in COVID-19. Germline CDR1 is SGHAT and CDR2 is FQNNGV. V lost 5 bases and J lost 6; bases outside the gene matches: 9. This CDR3 contains 16 residues. Libraries were prepared by immunoSEQ multiplex PCR; TCRdb keeps only in-frame clonotypes and omits some of them. Here the sample spans about 190,000 clones, 70% to 85% being singletons. The clonotype comes from a man between 50 and 59 years old who had recovered from COVID-19. Sequencing was carried out using peripheral blood. The V gene is TRBV11-2, the J gene TRBJ2-3; TRBD2 matches at 12 bases. CDR3 protein: CASSTWTSGTSDTQYF. As DNA, the CDR3 is TGTGCCAGCAGCACCTGGACTAGCGGGACGTCCGATACGCAGTATTTT. The full variable domain, its missing parts supplied by reference TRBV11-2 and TRBJ2-3, is EAGVAQSPRYKIIEKRQSVAFWCNPISGHATLYWYQQILGQGPKLLIQFQNNGVVDDSQLPKDRFSAERLKGVDSTLKIQPAKLEDSAVYLCASSTWTSGTSDTQYFGPGTRLTVL.